This T cell receptor beta chain came from a study of blood T cell repertoires in COVID-19 (dated by TCRdb to 2020 to 2021). As for the study more broadly: Samples covering the acute and convalescent phases of COVID-19 were provided by collaborators in the United States, Italy and Spain. The material from the prospective study consisted of cDNA or gDNA derived from T cells, B-cell-depleted T cells, or PBMCs. Subjects who had been exposed to COVID-19, were actively infected with it, or had recovered from it provided the deeply sampled blood TCRbeta repertoires that made up the dataset. The repertoires were released in a freely available public database intended as a resource for research on the immune response to SARS-CoV-2. Samples came from the ongoing ImmuneRACE study (first 160 participants) plus 1,254 subjects from 6 global collaborators. Sample metadata almost always included a de-identified subject ID, COVID-19 status, age in years and sex. Where available, HLA class I and class II types were obtained from metadata supplied by the sample provider rather than from assay-based typing.

A single count supports this clone. Its target antigen remains unknown. There are no base qualities to consult, and no much larger clone falls within one base. The research as a whole found: The quantity of clinical and demographic metadata differed by source and by participant and was supplied without curation.

The immunoSEQ Assay, a bias-controlled multiplex PCR, was used to amplify TCRbeta CDR3 regions from genomic DNA. In the original analysis: The number of nucleated cells in each sample was estimated by amplification of reference gene primers within the assay. To quantify the absolute abundance of each unique TCRbeta CDR3 rearrangement, sequence reads were collapsed and filtered. For each sample, productive Simpson clonality was calculated by taking the square root of Simpson's diversity index across productive rearrangements. TCRdb stores this immuneACCESS table with in-frame sequences only. Part of the clones is absent; in the studies checked, under half of the shortfall reflects unresolved V genes, and no reason is known for the rest. Clonal size and the V and J genes are those of that table, whereas D and trimming came from the DNA. This sample gives around 100,000 clones in total; 80% to 90% of them show up just once. 11% of the sample rests with the top ten.

Whole blood was collected in K2EDTA tubes by collaborating institutions according to the institutions' own protocols. For TCRbeta analysis, collaborators shipped samples in one of three forms: frozen whole blood, isolated PBMCs, or DNA extracted from either of those sample types. The CDR3 numbers 14 residues from cysteine through phenylalanine. Only CDR3 DNA remains: 42 bases, in frame from the first base. Per the germline V gene (reference sequence), SEHNR is the CDR1 and FQNEAQ is the CDR2. V is pruned by 6 bases and J by 6 bases, leaving 6 bases of the junction without a gene match. This clonotype was sampled from a woman between 25 and 40 years old with acute or convalescent COVID-19. The sequenced sample consisted of peripheral blood. The sequence joins TRBV7-9 to TRBJ2-3; 10 junctional bases match TRBD2. Read as DNA, the sequence is TGTGCCAGCAGTCTAGCGGGGGCCTGGGATACGCAGTATTTT. It specifies CASSLAGAWDTQYF.